A selection of T cell receptor beta chains follows, all from one sample in a study of T cells in Graves' hyperthyroidism and ophthalmopathy. TCRdb redid the calling of the multiplex PCR reads with MiXCR, one entry per CDR3 protein. The table lists 450,000 to 600,000 distinct CDR3 sequences, 20% of them singletons, with 47% in the top ten. Sequencing was performed on blood. Every receptor here comes from a man aged 40-49 years with Graves' ophthalmopathy. CDR3s include the opening cysteine and the closing phenylalanine or tryptophan.

J	V	CDR3
TRBJ2-4	TRBV11-2	CASSLVVQYF
TRBJ1-3	TRBV5-5	CASSLDTRSSSGNTIYF
TRBJ1-5	TRBV12-3/TRBV12-4	CASSLREVSNQPQHF
TRBJ2-7	TRBV5-4	CASSVTPGTSGRAYEQYF
TRBJ2-1	TRBV5-1	CASSRTGARNEQFF
TRBJ2-1	TRBV3-1	CASSQGIAGGRDEQFF
TRBJ2-5	TRBV30	CAWSGETQYF
TRBJ2-7	TRBV7-8	CASSLTAGRYGEQYF
TRBJ2-1	TRBV5-8	CASSPGGLVAYNEQFF
TRBJ1-1	TRBV27	CASSQRKGRTTEAFF
TRBJ1-2	TRBV4-1	CASSQDPGGVKYGYTF
TRBJ2-1	TRBV11-3	CASSLDGGSREQFF
TRBJ2-5	TRBV9	CASSVGAGMETQYF
TRBJ1-1	TRBV7-9	CASSLVGKNTEAFF
TRBJ1-2	TRBV19	CASSGPSTGGLGYTF
TRBJ1-2	TRBV6-1	CAILSRDRGYGYTF
TRBJ2-1	TRBV28	CASSPGLYGNEQFF
TRBJ1-1	TRBV28	CASSLGAPGNTEAFF
TRBJ1-2	TRBV20-1	CSARDQAIQGGYTF
TRBJ1-1	TRBV20-1	CSARDRDRGTEAFF
TRBJ2-5	TRBV30	CAWSPGLSVETQYF
TRBJ1-2	TRBV20-1	CSAREQTQNYGYTF
TRBJ2-7	TRBV14	CASSQDWTVYEQYF
TRBJ2-1	TRBV20-1	CSARGRTHNEQFF
TRBJ1-5	TRBV15	CATSRGEPRGNQPQHF
TRBJ1-5	TRBV5-1	CASSCSTSNQPQHF
TRBJ2-5	TRBV7-9	CASSNSRRTRGETQYF
TRBJ2-3	TRBV12-3/TRBV12-4	CASAWDHTDTQYF
TRBJ2-7	TRBV3-1	CASRLSDGFSYEQYF
TRBJ2-1	TRBV6-2/TRBV6-3	CASSYGLAGEVEQFF
TRBJ1-1	TRBV29-1	CSVRGQGMGTEAFF
TRBJ2-2	TRBV7-8	CASSSGQVLPGELFF
TRBJ2-3	TRBV27	CASSSTIAGAADTQYF
TRBJ1-2	TRBV24-1	CAISPGQGTLGYGYTF
TRBJ2-5	TRBV28	CASSSAAETQYF
TRBJ2-3	TRBV5-1	CASSSGTGGVTDTQYF
TRBJ1-2	TRBV25-1	CASSETGRPGYTF
TRBJ2-7	TRBV7-2	CASTLRDRGREQYF
TRBJ2-5	TRBV7-3	CASSPGTSGRAVETQYF
TRBJ1-2	TRBV20-1	CSAPRRQVFYGYTF
TRBJ2-1	TRBV6-1	CAAKERPSGEQFF
TRBJ1-6	TRBV15	CATSRGAQGYSSPLHF
TRBJ1-5	TRBV20-1	CSAREGLTGNQPQHF
TRBJ1-1	TRBV18	CASSPGGPGTEAFF
TRBJ1-2	TRBV5-1	CASSPTGVGLYGYTF
TRBJ1-2	TRBV2	CASSSSRVGGSGYTF